This note documents a single T cell receptor beta chain sequence. Its matching antigen is unknown. Produced via immunoSEQ multiplex PCR; TCRdb's table is partial and in-frame only. The sample has 100,000 to 150,000 clones, roughly nine tenths seen once. This specimen comes from a study of cytomegalovirus exposure and HLA in healthy donors. Looking at the study overall: The roughly 120 validation repertoires and the roughly 670 first-cohort repertoires shared a platform, a later analysis reported. Study outcomes and limitations: With high specificity and sensitivity, the classifier reportedly diagnosed cytomegalovirus status. In vitro confirmation showed three CMV-associated chains to be CMV antigen specific. Researchers counted roughly 150 TCR beta chains as cytomegalovirus-associated.

The CDR3 has 19 residues. Trimming cost V 4 bases and J 2 bases; bases outside gene matches: 12. The germline V gene has CDR1 LNHDA and CDR2 SQIVND (reference sequence). Sequenced input: PBMCs. The chain is built from TRBV19 and TRBJ2-7; 15 bases align to TRBD2. This TCR was recovered from a woman younger than 30 in good health and CMV-seronegative. Here the CDR3 DNA reads TGTGCCAGTAGTACACACAACCCGGGACTAGCGGGAGGTGCCTACGAGCAGTACTTC. It yields the protein CASSTHNPGLAGGAYEQYF.